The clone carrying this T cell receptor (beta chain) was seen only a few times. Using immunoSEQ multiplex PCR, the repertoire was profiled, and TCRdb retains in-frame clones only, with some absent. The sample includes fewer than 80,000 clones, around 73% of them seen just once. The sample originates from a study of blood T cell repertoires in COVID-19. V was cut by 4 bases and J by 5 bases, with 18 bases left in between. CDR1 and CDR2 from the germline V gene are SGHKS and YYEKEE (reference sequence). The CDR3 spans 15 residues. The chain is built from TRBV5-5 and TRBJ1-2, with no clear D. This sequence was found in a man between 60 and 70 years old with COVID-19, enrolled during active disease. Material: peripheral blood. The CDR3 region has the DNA TGTGCCAGCAGCCCTGGTGGCGGTTCCTCTTATGGCTACACCTTC. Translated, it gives CASSPGGGSSYGYTF.